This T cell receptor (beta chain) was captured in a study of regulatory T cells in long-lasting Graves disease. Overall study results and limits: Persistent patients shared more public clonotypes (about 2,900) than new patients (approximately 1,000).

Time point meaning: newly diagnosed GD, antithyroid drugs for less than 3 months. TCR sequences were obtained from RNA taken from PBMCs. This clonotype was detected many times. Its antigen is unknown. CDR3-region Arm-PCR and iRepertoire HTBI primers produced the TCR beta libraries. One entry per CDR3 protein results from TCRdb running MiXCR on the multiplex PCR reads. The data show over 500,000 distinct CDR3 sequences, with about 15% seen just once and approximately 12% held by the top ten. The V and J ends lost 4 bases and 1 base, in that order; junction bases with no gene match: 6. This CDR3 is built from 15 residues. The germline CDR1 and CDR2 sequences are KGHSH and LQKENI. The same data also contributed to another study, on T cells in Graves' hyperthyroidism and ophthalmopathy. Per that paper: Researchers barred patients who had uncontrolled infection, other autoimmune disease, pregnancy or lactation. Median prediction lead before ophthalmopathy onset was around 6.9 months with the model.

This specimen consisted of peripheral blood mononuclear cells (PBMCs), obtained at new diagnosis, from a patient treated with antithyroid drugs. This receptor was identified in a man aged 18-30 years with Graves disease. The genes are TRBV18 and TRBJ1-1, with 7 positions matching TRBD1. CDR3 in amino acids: CASSRPTGSNTEAFF. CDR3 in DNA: TGTGCCAGCTCACGCCCGACAGGGTCGAACACTGAAGCTTTCTTT.